The 14 T cell receptor beta chains below come from one sample, sequenced in a study of T cells in Graves' hyperthyroidism and ophthalmopathy. Amplified regions were TCR beta CDR3 sequences from RNA transcripts. The TCR CDR3 first-round RT-PCR relied on the HTBI primer set. TCRdb re-derived calls from the multiplex PCR reads in MiXCR, one entry per CDR3 protein. The table shows 600,000 to 650,000 distinct CDR3 sequences, with 16% occurring only once. The material sequenced was blood. The receptors were sampled from a woman in her thirties with Graves' hyperthyroidism.

Remarks on this clonotype: With a much larger clone just one base away, this may be a read error. Here the CDR3 reads CSAPTGPYNQPHHF. The CDR3 bases are TGCAGTGCTCCTACGGGACCTTACAATCAGCCCCATCATTTT. The rearrangement links TRBV20-1 to TRBJ1-5; D possibly corresponds to TRBD1 (5 bases). The length of the CDR3 is 14 residues. Germline V lookup: CDR1 DFQATT, CDR2 SNEGSKA (reference sequence).

In this sample, this clonotype turned up a few times. V and J are TRBV24-1 and TRBJ2-1, with a tentative D call TRBD2 (6 bases). V was pared by 6 bases and J by 0 bases, with 17 bases between. The CDR3 has 17 residues. Germline assignment: CDR1 KGHDR and CDR2 SFDVKD. The CDR3 reads CATSTTTSLSSYNEQFF. CDR3 in DNA: TGTGCCACCAGTACCACAACTAGCTTGAGCTCCTACAATGAGCAGTTCTTC.

Remarks on this clonotype: The germline gene is not matched at one end of the junction; a read error may be the cause. The chain joins TRBV10-3 to TRBJ2-1; 8 nucleotides match TRBD2. Germline CDR1 is ENHRY and CDR2 is SYGVKD. The CDR3 sequence is 16 residues long. CDR3 in amino acids: CATASPSGRGNNGQFF. CDR3 in DNA: TGTGCCACCGCATCTCCCAGCGGGAGAGGGAACAATGGGCAGTTCTTC.

This clonotype appeared a few times. The rearrangement joins TRBV5-1 to TRBJ2-2; 9 bases are shared with TRBD2. Germline CDR1 SGHRS, CDR2 YFSETQ. CDR3 length: 14 amino acids. J was trimmed by 5 bases and V by 5 bases; bases with no gene match: 4. The chain's CDR3 is CASRTTSGTGELFF. Here the CDR3 DNA reads TGCGCCAGCAGAACGACTAGCGGTACCGGGGAGCTGTTTTTT.

This chain uses TRBV5-8 with TRBJ1-1, with 9 bases that match TRBD1. V gave up 3 bases and J gave up 3 bases; unmatched junction bases: 6. Germline assignment: CDR1 SGHTS and CDR2 YDEGEE. The CDR3 loop spans 15 amino acids. The CDR3, as DNA: TGTGCCAGCAGCTCGGTCGGGACAGGGTACACTGAAGCTTTCTTT. As protein: CASSSVGTGYTEAFF.

This clonotype occurred many times. J is TRBJ2-5 and V is TRBV5-4, with D maybe TRBD2 (5 bases). Between the trimmed V and J ends, which lost 1 base and 2 bases, there was a span of 9 bases. The V gene's germline CDR1 is SGHNT and CDR2 YYREEE (reference sequence). This CDR3 is 14 amino acids long. CDR3: CASSLFGGQETQYF. Here the CDR3 DNA reads TGTGCCAGCAGCTTGTTTGGCGGGCAAGAGACCCAGTACTTC.

The V and J genes are TRBV20-1 and TRBJ2-1; TRBD2 aligns across 9 bases. V was pared by 0 bases and J by 2 bases, with 14 bases of the junction left unmatched. Per the germline V gene, CDR1 is DFQATT and CDR2 is SNEGSKA (reference sequence). There are 19 residues in the CDR3. CDR3 sequence reads: CSARDPLAGQYSPYNEQFF. CDR3 bases: TGCAGTGCTAGAGATCCCCTAGCGGGACAGTATAGCCCCTACAATGAGCAGTTCTTC.

This clonotype was detected many times. This chain joins TRBV28 and TRBJ2-5, with 7 bases fitting TRBD1. The CDR3 totals 15 residues. Trimming at V came to 6 bases and at J to 0 bases, leaving 7 bases not matched to a gene. Germline CDR1 reads MDHEN; CDR2 reads SYDVKM. The DNA for the CDR3 is TGTGCCAGCAGCTTACAAGGGGGCTACCAAGAGACCCAGTACTTC. Residues: CASSLQGGYQETQYF.

In this sample, this clonotype turned up a few times. The rearrangement joins TRBV4-2 to TRBJ2-7; tentatively, D is TRBD1 (5 bases). V was trimmed by 0 bases and J by 3 bases, leaving 9 bases between them. This CDR3 is 14 amino acids long. Germline assignment: CDR1 LGHNA and CDR2 YNFKEQ. CDR3 sequence reads: CASSQDSRGYEQYF. CDR3 coding DNA: TGTGCCAGCAGCCAAGACTCTAGGGGCTACGAGCAGTACTTC.

This clonotype showed up many times. J is TRBJ2-1 and V is TRBV14; the match to TRBD2 covers 7 bases. The germline V gene has CDR1 SGHDN and CDR2 FVKESK. J lost 3 bases, V lost 6 bases, and 5 bases had no gene match. CDR3 size: 14 residues. CDR3 sequence reads: CASSRSGFYNEQFF. The CDR3 region has the DNA TGTGCCAGCAGTCGTAGCGGGTTCTACAATGAGCAGTTCTTC.

This clonotype showed up many times. The J gene is TRBJ2-3, the V gene TRBV6-5; D is tentatively TRBD1 or TRBD2 (5 bases each). CDR3 length: 12 amino acids. Germline CDR1 reads MNHEY; CDR2 reads SVGAGI. V lost 4 bases and J lost 4, with 6 bases in between. CDR3: CASSSGPDTQYF. The CDR3, as DNA: TGTGCCAGCAGTTCGGGACCAGATACGCAGTATTTT.

This clonotype was seen ten or more times. The genes are TRBV9 and TRBJ2-3, with D uncertain. The germline V and J ends were trimmed by 2 bases and 6 bases, with 7 bases remaining between them. The germline V gene encodes CDR1 SGDLS and CDR2 YYNGEE. This CDR3 contains 12 residues. The CDR3 sequence is CASSVEWDTQYF. As DNA, the CDR3 is TGTGCCAGCAGCGTGGAATGGGATACGCAGTATTTT.

This clonotype was observed at least ten times. J is TRBJ1-1 and V is TRBV6-1; the match to TRBD1 covers 8 bases. Trimming took 6 bases from V and 8 from J; bases not matched to a gene: 11. This CDR3 has 14 amino acids. Germline V gives CDR1 MNHNS, CDR2 SASEGT. The CDR3 here is CASRNRGVPPEAFF. As DNA, the CDR3 is TGTGCCAGCAGGAACAGGGGGGTCCCTCCCGAAGCTTTCTTT.

V usage is TRBV6-4 and J usage is TRBJ2-5; D remains unclear. CDR3 size: 11 residues. V lost 6 bases and J lost 4, with 6 bases in between. The germline V gene encodes CDR1 MRHNA and CDR2 SNTAGT. In nucleotides, the CDR3 is TGTGCCAGCAGAAGGCCAGAGACCCAGTACTTC. Encoded protein: CASRRPETQYF.